The clone carrying this T cell receptor (beta chain) was recorded a few times. Antigen specificity is unknown. This record belongs to a study of human T cells and chemical hapten exposure. About the research overall: An approximately 2 cm by approximately 2 cm inner upper arm patch received 2% DPC for sensitization.

V was pared by 1 base and J by 4 bases, with 8 bases of the junction left unmatched. The V gene's germline CDR1 is LGHDT and CDR2 YNNKEL (reference sequence). There are 17 residues in the CDR3. Study-level findings and limits: Patch test score was positively correlated with the counts of PT1 expanded TCRs.

TCRdb reanalysed the RACE reads using MiXCR and keeps one entry per CDR3 protein. The data contain tens of thousands of distinct CDR3 sequences, 10% of them singletons. Indicated time point: patch test 2, 6 weeks after DPC sensitization. The sample's treatment: therapeutic diphenylcyclopropenone sensitization with weekly scalp DPC. The receptor comes from a woman aged 45-65 years with alopecia areata. Some clones in this sample may be carry-over from other donors' samples. J is TRBJ2-7 and V is TRBV3-1, with 12 positions matching TRBD2. The starting material was whole blood, obtained in connection with sensitization to the hapten diphenylcyclopropenone (DPC). The CDR3 is CASSQVPTSGSPYEQYF. The CDR3, as DNA: TGTGCCAGCAGCCAAGTTCCGACTAGCGGGAGCCCATACGAGCAGTACTTC.